The clone carrying this T cell receptor (beta chain) was counted many times. Its antigen remains unknown. CDR3 length equals 16 residues. Single TCR cDNA molecules each had their own unique molecular identifier. MiXCR, run by TCRdb on the 5' RACE reads, gives a single entry per CDR3 protein. The sample consists of 7,000 to 8,500 distinct CDR3 sequences, approximately 12% of them appearing once. Noted time point: sample taken at primary tumor resection. This entry comes from a study of spatial heterogeneity in lung cancer. Study findings and constraints: Ubiquitous expanded TCR counts tracked ubiquitous nonsynonymous mutations, and regional counts tracked regional ones. The study found that expanded intratumoral alpha and beta TCR counts tracked tumor mutation counts.

The sequence came from a male donor with early-stage non-small cell lung cancer. The sample in question was lung tumor tissue, obtained at surgery. J is TRBJ1-4 and V is TRBV21-1; whether TRBD1, the table's D call, matches the DNA was not checked. TRBV21-1 is termed a pseudogene. The CDR3 DNA sequence: TGTGCCAGCAGCCACCTCATGGACAGGGGTAATGAAAAACTGTTTTTT. It codes for CASSHLMDRGNEKLFF.